Below are 25 T cell receptor beta chains sequenced from a single sample in a study of T cells in localized non-small cell lung cancer. This table comes from immunoSEQ multiplex PCR, and its TCRdb copy is limited to in-frame clones, with some not included. The sample holds approximately 22,000 clones, roughly nine tenths seen once. Specimen: PBMCs, collected before any cancer treatment. Receptors originate from a man aged 35 to 69 with stage II squamous cell lung carcinoma.

This chain connects TRBV28 to TRBJ2-3; D might be TRBD2 (5 bases). Germline V gives CDR1 MDHEN, CDR2 SYDVKM. Trimming removed 2 bases at V and 4 bases at J, with 13 bases between. There are 15 residues in the CDR3. In nucleotides, the CDR3 is TGTGCCAGCAGTTTAGAAGCGGACCAACCAGATACGCAGTATTTT. This translates into CASSLEADQPDTQYF.

The chain couples TRBV6-5 to TRBJ1-2, with D perhaps TRBD1 (5 bases). The CDR3 covers 13 residues. Trimming removed 2 bases at V and 3 bases at J, with 7 bases between. The germline CDR1 and CDR2 sequences are MNHEY and SVGAGI. CDR3 nucleotide sequence: TGTGCCAGCAGTTACGGGGGATACTATGGCTACACCTTC. It yields the protein CASSYGGYYGYTF.

This clone was detected only a few times. The chain employs TRBV5-1 and TRBJ2-3; maybe TRBD2 (6 bases). The germline gives CDR1 SGHRS, CDR2 YFSETQ. CDR3 length: 12 amino acids. Trimming cost V 0 bases and J 11 bases, with 10 bases left between them. CDR3 loop: CASSLGRGGQYF. DNA of the CDR3: TGCGCCAGCAGCTTGGGGCGGGGAGGGCAGTATTTT.

V is TRBV7-9 and J is TRBJ1-1, with D perhaps matching TRBD1 (5 bases). V was shortened by 3 bases and J by 4 bases, with 12 bases between the two germline ends. CDR3 length: 14 residues. Germline V gene sequence: CDR1 SEHNR, CDR2 FQNEAQ (reference sequence). CDR3 DNA: TGTGCCAGCAGCTTCAGTGGTCAGGGCACTGAAGCTTTCTTT. It specifies CASSFSGQGTEAFF.

The CDR3 DNA sequence: TGTGCCAGCAGTCCTACAGGGGACACTGAAGCTTTCTTT. The encoded protein is CASSPTGDTEAFF. The rearrangement links TRBV27 to TRBJ1-1; 7 bases align to TRBD1. The CDR3 is made up of 13 amino acids. Germline V CDR1 and CDR2: MNHEY, SMNVEV (reference sequence). With V trimmed by 5 bases and J by 3 bases, 3 bases remained unmatched.

About this clone itself: A junction boundary mismatches the germline segment, possibly from a read error. At the DNA level, this CDR3 is encoded by other sequences in the same sample as well. V and J are TRBV5-6 and TRBJ2-1, with a weak D call TRBD2 (5 bases). This CDR3 is 15 amino acids long. Germline V gene sequence: CDR1 SGHDT, CDR2 YYEEEE. The CDR3 reads CASSLRAGTYNEQFF. DNA of the CDR3: TGTGCCAGCAGCTTGAGGGCGGGCACCTACAATGAGCAATTCTTC.

This sequence joins TRBV11-2 and TRBJ2-3; D unresolved. The CDR3 loop spans 13 amino acids. Germline CDR1 and CDR2: SGHAT and FQNNGV. V lost 4 bases, J lost 1 base, and 6 bases lay in between. The CDR3 sequence: CASSSPGTDTQYF. As DNA, the CDR3 is TGTGCCAGCAGCTCGCCCGGCACAGATACGCAGTATTTT.

The V call is TRBV2, the J call TRBJ2-1, with D hard to call. CDR1 and CDR2 (germline): SNHLY, FYNNEI. This CDR3 has 15 amino acids. Trimming shortened V by 3 bases and J by 0 bases, and 9 bases separated the two germline ends. Here the CDR3 reads CASSDSPSSYNEQFF. CDR3 nucleotides: TGTGCCAGCAGTGATTCCCCGAGCTCCTACAATGAGCAGTTCTTC.

The V and J genes are TRBV5-1 and TRBJ2-5, with TRBD1 as a possible D gene (5 bases). The V end lost 4 bases, the J end lost 5 bases, and 24 bases lay between the germline ends. Germline CDR1 SGHRS, CDR2 YFSETQ. The CDR3 contains 17 residues. CDR3 amino acids: CASSLSPGGSSGETQYF. CDR3 sequence (DNA): TGCGCCAGCAGCCTCTCCCCGGGTGGCAGTTCAGGGGAGACCCAGTACTTC.

The genes are TRBV11-2 and TRBJ2-1; 9 positions match TRBD2. The CDR3 is made up of 15 amino acids. Germline V gives CDR1 SGHAT, CDR2 FQNNGV. The ends lost 4 bases at V and 3 bases at J; junction bases unmatched: 4. The CDR3 spells CASSWGLAVYNEQFF. In DNA form, the CDR3 reads TGTGCCAGCAGCTGGGGACTAGCAGTCTACAATGAGCAGTTCTTC.

The CDR3: CASGGLAGRSEQFF. In nucleotides, the CDR3 is TGTGCCAGCGGCGGACTAGCGGGAAGAAGTGAGCAGTTCTTC. The chain recombines TRBV2 with TRBJ2-1, with 12 bases aligning to TRBD2. The V and J ends lost 8 bases and 9 bases, in that order; junction bases with no gene match: 8. The germline V gene has CDR1 SNHLY and CDR2 FYNNEI. There are 14 residues in the CDR3.

The genes are TRBV10-3 and TRBJ1-2, with 7 positions matching TRBD1. V was clipped by 3 bases and J by 7 bases; unmatched bases: 14. The germline V gene has CDR1 ENHRY and CDR2 SYGVKD. This CDR3 has 16 amino acids. As DNA, the CDR3 is TGTGCCATCAGTGATGCCAGACAGGGAAGTGCCGGTGGCTACACCTTC. This encodes CAISDARQGSAGGYTF.

V and J are TRBV10-3 and TRBJ2-5, with a possible D match to TRBD2 (5 bases). V was cut by 4 bases and J by 2 bases, with 8 bases left in between. Germline CDR1 reads ENHRY; CDR2 reads SYGVKD. The CDR3 has 13 residues. CDR3: CAISGAEQETQYF. The CDR3 DNA follows: TGTGCCATCAGTGGAGCGGAACAAGAGACCCAGTACTTC.

A remark on this clone: Compared with germline, one end of the junction differs, possibly owing to a read error. The chain joins TRBV6-1 to TRBJ1-2; D uncertain. The CDR3 extends over 14 amino acids. Germline values: CDR1 MNHNS, CDR2 SASEGT. The CDR3 nucleotides read TGTGCCAGCAGTGAAGCGTTATTGCCCCTACACCTTTCCTTC. This codes for CASSEALLPLHLSF.

CDR3 nucleotides: TGTGCCAGCAGCGGACCCGCCGCACCTAGGGGAGATGCCGGGGAGCTGTTTTTT. Protein: CASSGPAAPRGDAGELFF. The chain couples TRBV7-2 to TRBJ2-2; D is perhaps TRBD1 or TRBD2 (5 bases each). Trimming stripped 5 bases from V and 6 bases from J, with 25 bases between. Per the germline V gene, CDR1 is SGHTA and CDR2 is FQGNSA. This CDR3 has 18 amino acids.

This sequence joins TRBV6-5 and TRBJ1-2, with TRBD1 identical over 9 bases. Germline lookup yields CDR1 MNHEY and CDR2 SVGAGI. The CDR3 covers 13 residues. V lost 2 bases, J lost 7 bases, and 2 bases stayed unmatched. CDR3 region: CASSYGTGSGYTF. The DNA for the CDR3 is TGTGCCAGCAGTTACGGGACAGGGAGTGGCTACACCTTC.

The rearrangement links TRBV7-9 to TRBJ1-1; the D is unclear. Between the trimmed V and J ends, which lost 4 bases and 7 bases, there was a span of 10 bases. Germline-derived CDR1 and CDR2 are SEHNR and FQNEAQ (reference sequence). This CDR3 has 12 residues. The CDR3 sequence: CASSSTEIEAFF. The CDR3 DNA follows: TGTGCCAGCAGCTCGACTGAGATTGAAGCTTTCTTT.

J is TRBJ1-6 and V is TRBV27, with D unclear. The CDR3 spans 12 residues. V lost 6 bases and J 4 bases, leaving 4 bases between the germline ends. From germline, CDR1 is MNHEY and CDR2 SMNVEV (reference sequence). The CDR3 DNA is TGTGCCAGCAGAACGTATAATTCACCCCTCCACTTT. Protein sequence: CASRTYNSPLHF.

The chain couples TRBV19 to TRBJ1-1; 7 positions agree with TRBD1. V lost 5 bases, J lost 1 base, and 7 bases stayed unmatched. The germline gives CDR1 LNHDA, CDR2 SQIVND (reference sequence). CDR3 length equals 15 residues. The CDR3 DNA is TGTGCCAGTAGTGTAGGGACAGCTCAGAACACTGAAGCTTTCTTT. It specifies CASSVGTAQNTEAFF.

On this clone itself: At the DNA level, this CDR3 is encoded by other sequences in the same sample as well. The chain joins TRBV2 to TRBJ2-3; 7 bases agree with TRBD2. The CDR3 is 15 residues long. Germline V gene lookup returns CDR1 SNHLY and CDR2 FYNNEI. V shed 8 bases, J shed 0 bases, and the junction held 8 bases outside the gene matches. As DNA, the CDR3 is TGTGCCAGCGGTCTGAGCGGGGCCAGCACAGATACGCAGTATTTT. It yields the protein CASGLSGASTDTQYF.

The V gene is TRBV19, the J gene TRBJ1-3; possible D gene TRBD1, 6 bases. CDR3 length: 15 amino acids. The V gene lost 4 bases and the J gene lost 0 bases, with 10 bases spanning the gap. CDR1 and CDR2 (germline): LNHDA, SQIVND (reference sequence). The CDR3: CASSTLDSSGNTIYF. The CDR3 nucleotides are TGTGCCAGTAGTACCCTGGACAGCTCTGGAAACACCATATATTTT. The whole variable domain, filled in from reference TRBV19 and TRBJ1-3, reads DGGITQSPKYLFRKEGQNVTLSCEQNLNHDAMYWYRQDPGQGLRLIYYSQIVNDFQKGDIAEGYSVSREKKESFPLTVTSAQKNPTAFYLCASSTLDSSGNTIYFGEGSWLTVV.

V is TRBV5-1 and J is TRBJ1-1; possibly TRBD1 for D (5 bases). The CDR3 runs to 15 residues. The ends were cut back, 5 bases at V and 1 base at J, with 15 bases in the middle. Germline V gene lookup returns CDR1 SGHRS and CDR2 YFSETQ. The DNA for the CDR3 is TGCGCCAGCAGGGATGGAGGTGGGGGGAACACTGAAGCTTTCTTT. Protein: CASRDGGGGNTEAFF.

This chain uses TRBV19 with TRBJ2-7; 14 bases fit TRBD2. Looked up from germline, CDR1 is LNHDA and CDR2 is SQIVND (reference sequence). V lost 5 bases and J lost 6; bases outside the gene matches: 9. CDR3 length equals 16 residues. The CDR3 DNA is TGTGCCAGTAGTGGACTGGGGACTAGCGGGAGTCCCGAGCAGTACTTC. It yields the protein CASSGLGTSGSPEQYF.

J is TRBJ2-1 and V is TRBV7-8, with TRBD1 matching 7 bases. V shed 4 bases, J shed 6 bases, and the junction held 6 bases outside the gene matches. This CDR3 has 14 residues. Per germline, CDR1 SGHVS and CDR2 FQNEAQ. The CDR3 spells CASSSRDSLNEQFF. CDR3 DNA: TGTGCCAGCAGCTCCCGGGACAGCCTCAATGAGCAGTTCTTC. Based on the CDR3 plus reference TRBV7-8 and TRBJ2-1, the full variable domain is GAGVSQSPRYKVAKRGQDVALRCDPISGHVSLFWYQQALGQGPEFLTYFQNEAQLDKSGLPSDRFFAERPEGSVSTLKIQRTQQEDSAVYLCASSSRDSLNEQFFGPGTRLTVL.

This chain connects TRBV7-2 to TRBJ2-1, with TRBD2 matching over 7 bases. The length of the CDR3 is 13 residues. Germline V gene data show CDR1 as SGHTA and CDR2 as FQGNSA. The V and J ends lost 3 bases and 14 bases, in that order; junction bases with no gene match: 10. CDR3 sequence (DNA): TGTGCCAGCAGCTTGGCCGGACTAGATGTTAAGTTCTTC. Protein sequence: CASSLAGLDVKFF.